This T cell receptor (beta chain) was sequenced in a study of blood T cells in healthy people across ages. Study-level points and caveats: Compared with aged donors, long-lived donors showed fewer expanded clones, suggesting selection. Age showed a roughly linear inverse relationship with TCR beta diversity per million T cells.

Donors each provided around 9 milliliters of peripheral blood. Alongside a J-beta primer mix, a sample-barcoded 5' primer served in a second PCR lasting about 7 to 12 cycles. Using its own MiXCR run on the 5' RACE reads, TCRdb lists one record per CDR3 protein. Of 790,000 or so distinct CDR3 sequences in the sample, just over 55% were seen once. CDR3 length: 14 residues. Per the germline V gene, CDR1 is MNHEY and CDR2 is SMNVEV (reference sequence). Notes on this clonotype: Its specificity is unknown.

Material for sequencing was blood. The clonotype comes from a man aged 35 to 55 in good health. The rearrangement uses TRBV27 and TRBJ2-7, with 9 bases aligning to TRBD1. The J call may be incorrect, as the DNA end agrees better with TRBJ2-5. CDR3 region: CASSIGQGYETQYF. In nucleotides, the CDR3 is TGTGCCAGCAGTATTGGACAGGGGTACGAGACCCAGTACTTC.